Below, 19 T cell receptor beta chains from the same sample are listed, as sequenced in a study of breast tumors, draining lymph nodes, adjacent tissues (dated by TCRdb to 2016 to 2018). Library generation was performed with multiplex PCR. The instrument was an Illumina HiSeq 2000. The raw public data were reprocessed by TCRdb itself: fastp quality trimming at Q25, MiXCR clonotype calling, in-frame beta chains only. Entries are consolidated by CDR3 protein sequence, retaining the most common genes and DNA. In this sample the table shows about 110,000 distinct CDR3 sequences, around 30% of which occur a single time. The ten largest clonotypes hold around 6% of the sample. The lymph node samples were taken from the axillary draining lymph nodes of breast cancer patients. The sequenced sample consisted of axillary lymph node tissue. The source is a female donor with breast cancer. Some clones in this sample may be carry-over from other donors' samples.

V and J are TRBV15 and TRBJ2-7; 7 nucleotides line up with TRBD1. CDR3 length equals 15 residues. J was trimmed by 2 bases and V by 2 bases; bases with no gene match: 6. In germline, CDR1 is LNHNV, CDR2 YYDKDF (reference sequence). This CDR3 reads CATSRNFGQAYEQYF. DNA for the CDR3: TGTGCCACCAGCAGAAACTTCGGACAGGCCTACGAGCAGTACTTC.

This clonotype has more than one count but fewer than ten. A much larger clone differs from this one at a single base, so this may be a read error. The chain combines TRBV6-5 with TRBJ2-7, with 10 bases matching TRBD1. CDR1 MNHEY and CDR2 SVGAGI come from the germline V gene. The CDR3 extends over 17 amino acids. Losses at the gene ends were 5 bases for V and 3 bases for J; bases not matched to a gene: 13. As DNA, the CDR3 is TGTGCCAGCAGTCACACGTATAGACAGGGGGCCGTCTACGAGCAGTACTTC. The encoded protein is CASSHTYRQGAVYEQYF.

A few counts support this clonotype. A much bigger clone sits one base away, suggesting this may be a read error. V gene TRBV12-3 or TRBV12-4 combines with J gene TRBJ2-7; tentative D call: TRBD2 (6 bases). Trimming removed 3 bases at V and 2 bases at J, with 11 bases between. The CDR3 has 14 residues. The DNA for the CDR3 is TGTGCCAGCAGTTTCACGGGAGACACCTACGAGCAGTACTTC. Its translation is CASSFTGDTYEQYF.

This clonotype was detected only a few times. A read error may explain this, as a much larger clone is one base away. V usage is TRBV5-1 and J usage is TRBJ2-1; TRBD2 agrees at 8 bases. Germline V lookup: CDR1 SGHRS, CDR2 YFSETQ. The CDR3 has 13 residues. CDR3 amino acids: CASSLGTSNDQFF. CDR3 DNA: TGCGCCAGCAGCTTGGGGACTAGCAATGACCAGTTCTTC. Drawing the rest from reference TRBV5-1 and TRBJ2-1, the complete variable domain is KAGVTQTPRYLIKTRGQQVTLSCSPISGHRSVSWYQQTPGQGLQFLFEYFSETQRNKGNFPGRFSGRQFSNSRSEMNVSTLELGDSALYLCASSLGTSNDQFFGPGTRLTVL.

This clonotype was observed many times. The V gene is TRBV19, the J gene TRBJ2-3; TRBD1 is a possible D gene (6 bases). The V end was cut by 6 bases, the J end by 0 bases, with 7 bases between. Per germline, CDR1 LNHDA and CDR2 SQIVND (reference sequence). The length of the CDR3 is 13 residues. This chain's CDR3 is CASRGQSTDTQYF. In nucleotides, the CDR3 is TGTGCCAGTAGAGGACAGAGCACAGATACGCAGTATTTT. Full variable domain (remainder filled in from reference TRBV19 and TRBJ2-3): DGGITQSPKYLFRKEGQNVTLSCEQNLNHDAMYWYRQDPGQGLRLIYYSQIVNDFQKGDIAEGYSVSREKKESFPLTVTSAQKNPTAFYLCASRGQSTDTQYFGPGTRLTVL.

This clonotype came up many times. This chain connects TRBV6-6 to TRBJ2-2, with D maybe TRBD2 (5 bases). V was pared by 8 bases and J by 2 bases, with 6 bases between. CDR1 is MNHNY, CDR2 SVGAGI, per germline (reference sequence). The CDR3 sequence is 12 residues long. For the CDR3, the DNA is TGTGCCAGCGAGGGAAACACCGGGGAGCTGTTTTTT. Encoded protein: CASEGNTGELFF.

This clonotype was counted at least ten times. This chain uses TRBV7-3 with TRBJ2-1; D uncertain. Germline V gene lookup returns CDR1 SGHTA and CDR2 FQGTGA. The CDR3 is 13 amino acids. The V and J ends lost 5 bases and 8 bases respectively, with 13 bases between them. In DNA, the CDR3 is TGTGCCAGCAGCAGCTCTCCCGGGTATGAGCAGTTCTTC. Protein: CASSSSPGYEQFF. The entire variable domain, with the rest obtained from reference TRBV7-3 and TRBJ2-1, is as follows: GAGVSQTPSNKVTEKGKYVELRCDPISGHTALYWYRQSLGQGPEFLIYFQGTGAADDSGLPNDRFFAVRPEGSVSTLKIQRTERGDSAVYLCASSSSPGYEQFFGPGTRLTVL.

The chain is built from TRBV5-1 and TRBJ1-1; 7 bases map to TRBD1. The germline gives CDR1 SGHRS, CDR2 YFSETQ. Trimming at V came to 3 bases and at J to 7 bases, leaving 12 bases not matched to a gene. The CDR3 covers 15 residues. The CDR3 is CASSYERDRTYEAFF. The CDR3 nucleotides are TGCGCCAGCAGCTACGAGAGGGACAGAACATATGAAGCTTTCTTT.

V usage is TRBV7-2 and J usage is TRBJ2-5; maybe TRBD2 (6 bases). Germline-derived CDR1 and CDR2 are SGHTA and FQGNSA. V dropped 6 bases and J dropped 1 base, with 12 bases sitting between them. CDR3 length: 14 residues. CDR3 in DNA: TGTGCCAGCAGATCAGCGGGTAGCCAAGAGACCCAGTACTTC. Translating gives CASRSAGSQETQYF.

This clonotype came up many times. This chain connects TRBV7-2 to TRBJ2-2, with a possible D match to TRBD1 (6 bases). The CDR3 spans 14 residues. CDR1 is SGHTA and CDR2 is FQGNSA in the germline V gene. The V end lost 5 bases, the J end lost 6 bases, and 13 bases lay between the germline ends. The CDR3 sequence: CASSPGAGAGELFF. Written as DNA, the CDR3 is TGTGCCAGCAGCCCAGGGGCCGGTGCCGGGGAGCTGTTTTTT.

This clonotype came up many times. V gene TRBV11-2 combines with J gene TRBJ1-5; 7 bases are shared with TRBD1. Germline CDR1 is SGHAT and CDR2 is FQNNGV. The CDR3 extends over 16 amino acids. V gave up 1 base and J gave up 4 bases; unmatched junction bases: 7. CDR3 sequence reads: CASSLGKTGRNQPQHF. The CDR3 DNA is TGTGCCAGCAGCTTAGGGAAGACAGGGCGTAATCAGCCCCAGCATTTT.

This clonotype showed up many times. The V gene is TRBV14, the J gene TRBJ2-1; D remains ambiguous. The CDR3 runs 15 residues. Trimming took off 6 bases at V and 0 bases at J, with 12 bases between the two ends. The germline V gene has CDR1 SGHDN and CDR2 FVKESK. The CDR3 DNA follows: TGTGCCAGCAGACCCCGTCTGAGCTCCTACAATGAGCAGTTCTTC. Protein product: CASRPRLSSYNEQFF.

CDR3 coding DNA: TGTGCCAGCAGCTTGGCTGGGACTAGCACAGATACGCAGCATTTT. It specifies CASSLAGTSTDTQHF. The chain recombines TRBV5-8 with TRBJ2-3; a weak D match, TRBD1 (5 bases). TRBJ1-5 matches the DNA end more closely, so the J call is doubtful. Germline CDR1 is SGHTS and CDR2 is YDEGEE. The CDR3 is 15 amino acids.

In this sample, this clonotype turned up many times. This chain joins TRBV7-2 and TRBJ1-2; D is undetermined. V was cut by 2 bases and J by 8 bases, with 9 bases left in between. The CDR3 contains 12 residues. The germline gives CDR1 SGHTA, CDR2 FQGNSA. CDR3 amino acids: CASSLMDAGYTF. CDR3 DNA sequence: TGTGCCAGCAGCTTAATGGACGCCGGCTACACCTTC.

This clonotype has only one observation. This may arise from a read error, as a much more abundant clone is one base away. The V and J genes are TRBV20-1 and TRBJ2-3, with D uncertain. The CDR3 loop spans 12 amino acids. Germline lookup yields CDR1 DFQATT and CDR2 SNEGSKA (reference sequence). DNA of the CDR3: TGCAGTGTTGGATCCCCCACAGATACGCAGTGTTTT. Residues: CSVGSPTDTQCF.

To note about this clonotype: A junction boundary mismatches the germline segment, possibly from a read error. This chain uses TRBV4-1 with TRBJ1-2, with TRBD1 matching 8 bases. Germline CDR1 reads MGHRA; CDR2 reads YSYEKL. The CDR3 is 14 amino acids. As DNA, the CDR3 is TGCGCCAGTAGCCAAGCCGGGACAGGCTATGGCTACACCTTC. This sequence encodes CASSQAGTGYGYTF.

The chain couples TRBV9 to TRBJ2-2; maybe TRBD1 (6 bases). V lost 2 bases to trimming and J lost 1 base, with 9 bases between them. There are 15 residues in the CDR3. Germline V gene lookup returns CDR1 SGDLS and CDR2 YYNGEE. CDR3 nucleotide sequence: TGTGCCAGCAGCGTGGGACACCAGAACACCGGGGAGCTGTTTTTT. The encoded protein is CASSVGHQNTGELFF.

This clonotype came up many times. V usage is TRBV20-1 and J usage is TRBJ2-3; 14 nucleotides agree with TRBD2. Germline V gives CDR1 DFQATT, CDR2 SNEGSKA (reference sequence). This CDR3 has 17 amino acids. The trim removed 7 bases at V and 3 bases at J, leaving 12 bases unmatched. The CDR3 is CSGLTSGGARKTDTQYF. CDR3 nucleotides: TGCAGTGGGTTGACTAGCGGGGGGGCGAGGAAGACAGATACGCAGTATTTT.

The table lists this clonotype with many counts. CDR3 loop: CASSLERIFTTSTDTQYF. CDR3 DNA: TGTGCCAGCAGCTTGGAACGGATATTCACCACTAGCACAGATACGCAGTATTTT. The chain employs TRBV7-2 and TRBJ2-3; D is undetermined. Trimming shortened V by 3 bases and J by 0 bases, and 19 bases separated the two germline ends. Germline assignment: CDR1 SGHTA and CDR2 FQGNSA. The CDR3 sequence is 18 residues long. Full variable domain (outside the CDR3, taken from reference TRBV7-2 and TRBJ2-3): GAGVSQSPSNKVTEKGKDVELRCDPISGHTALYWYRQSLGQGLEFLIYFQGNSAPDKSGLPSDRFSAERTGGSVSTLTIQRTQQEDSAVYLCASSLERIFTTSTDTQYFGPGTRLTVL.